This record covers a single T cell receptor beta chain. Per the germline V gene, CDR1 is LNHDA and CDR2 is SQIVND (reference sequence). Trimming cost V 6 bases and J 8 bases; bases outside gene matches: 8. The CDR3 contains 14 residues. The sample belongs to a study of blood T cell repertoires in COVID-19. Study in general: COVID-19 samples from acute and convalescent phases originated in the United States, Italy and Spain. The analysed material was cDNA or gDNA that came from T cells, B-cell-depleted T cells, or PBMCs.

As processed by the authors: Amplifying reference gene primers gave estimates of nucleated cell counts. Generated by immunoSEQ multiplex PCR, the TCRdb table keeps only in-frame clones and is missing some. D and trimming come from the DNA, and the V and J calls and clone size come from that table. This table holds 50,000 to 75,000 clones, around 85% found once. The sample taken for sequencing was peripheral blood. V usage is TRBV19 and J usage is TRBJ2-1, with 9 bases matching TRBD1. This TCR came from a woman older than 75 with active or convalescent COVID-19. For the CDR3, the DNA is TGTGCCAGTAGAAACAGGGACAGGGTTGATGAGCAGTTCTTC. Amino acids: CASRNRDRVDEQFF. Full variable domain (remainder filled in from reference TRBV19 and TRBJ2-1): DGGITQSPKYLFRKEGQNVTLSCEQNLNHDAMYWYRQDPGQGLRLIYYSQIVNDFQKGDIAEGYSVSREKKESFPLTVTSAQKNPTAFYLCASRNRDRVDEQFFGPGTRLTVL.